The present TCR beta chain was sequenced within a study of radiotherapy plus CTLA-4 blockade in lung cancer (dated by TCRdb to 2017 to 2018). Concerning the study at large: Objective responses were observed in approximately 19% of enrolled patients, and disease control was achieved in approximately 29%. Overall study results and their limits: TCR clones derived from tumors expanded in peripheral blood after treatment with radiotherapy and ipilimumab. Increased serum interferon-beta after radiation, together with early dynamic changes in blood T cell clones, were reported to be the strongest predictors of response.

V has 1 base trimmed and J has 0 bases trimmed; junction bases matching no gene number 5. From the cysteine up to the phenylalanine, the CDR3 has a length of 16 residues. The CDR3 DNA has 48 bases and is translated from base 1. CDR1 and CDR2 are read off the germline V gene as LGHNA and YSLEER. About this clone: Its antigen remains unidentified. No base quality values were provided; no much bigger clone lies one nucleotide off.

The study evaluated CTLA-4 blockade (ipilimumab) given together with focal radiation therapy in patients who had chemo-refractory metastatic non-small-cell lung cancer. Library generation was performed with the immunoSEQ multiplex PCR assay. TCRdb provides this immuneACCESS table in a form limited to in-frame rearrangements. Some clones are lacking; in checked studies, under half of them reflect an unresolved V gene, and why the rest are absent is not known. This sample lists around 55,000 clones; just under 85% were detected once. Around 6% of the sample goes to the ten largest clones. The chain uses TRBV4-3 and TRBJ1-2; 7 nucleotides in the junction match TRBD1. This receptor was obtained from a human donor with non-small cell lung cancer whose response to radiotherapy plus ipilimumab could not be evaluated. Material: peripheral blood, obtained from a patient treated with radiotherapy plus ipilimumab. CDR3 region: CASSQGGQVSNYGYTF. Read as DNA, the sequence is TGCGCCAGCAGCCAAGGCGGACAGGTCTCTAACTATGGCTACACCTTC.